The 11 T cell receptor beta chains below all came from one sample that was sequenced in a study of beta chain features in type 1 diabetes. General study points: Among all four CD4+ subsets, Type 1 diabetes patients had TCRB CDR3s that were moderately but significantly shorter.

Expressed TCRB transcripts were sequenced because the isolated RNA had all been reverse transcribed beforehand. This table comes from immunoSEQ multiplex PCR, and its TCRdb copy is limited to in-frame clones, with some not included. The sample carries 250,000 to 300,000 clones, around 24% recorded once. Their antigens are not known. Sequencing used naive CD4+ T cells from blood. The receptors originated from a woman younger than 45 with type 1 diabetes.

The V call is TRBV9, the J call TRBJ2-2; weak D call: TRBD1 (6 bases). The CDR3 totals 16 residues. Trimming cost V 0 bases and J 4 bases, with 13 bases left between them. CDR1 is SGDLS and CDR2 is YYNGEE in the germline V gene. CDR3 DNA sequence: TGTGCCAGCAGCGTAGATGGGTTGGGGGCCACCGGGGAGCTGTTTTTT. Amino acid sequence: CASSVDGLGATGELFF.

The chain uses TRBV5-1 and TRBJ2-5, with D possibly matching TRBD2 (6 bases). This CDR3 has 14 residues. Germline V gives CDR1 SGHRS, CDR2 YFSETQ. V was shortened by 4 bases and J by 5 bases, with 15 bases between the two germline ends. CDR3 in amino acids: CASSTRGAGETQYF. The CDR3, as DNA: TGCGCCAGCAGCACACGAGGGGCGGGGGAGACCCAGTACTTC.

The chain couples TRBV15 to TRBJ1-2; D gene uncertain. The CDR3 runs to 12 residues. Trimming cost V 0 bases and J 7 bases, with 6 bases left between them. Per germline, CDR1 LNHNV and CDR2 YYDKDF (reference sequence). CDR3 protein: CATSRETGGYTF. CDR3 sequence (DNA): TGTGCCACCAGCAGAGAAACCGGTGGCTACACCTTC.

This chain uses TRBV10-3 with TRBJ2-5, with TRBD2 as a possible D gene (6 bases). The length of the CDR3 is 13 residues. In germline, CDR1 is ENHRY, CDR2 SYGVKD. The V end was cut by 8 bases, the J end by 0 bases, with 10 bases between. The CDR3 DNA reads as TGTGCCATCCGCGGGGCGCACCAAGAGACCCAGTACTTC. Residues: CAIRGAHQETQYF.

On this clone itself: The same CDR3 is also encoded by other DNA sequences in this sample. The chain carries TRBV9 and TRBJ1-1; the D gene is possibly TRBD1 (6 bases). V shed 3 bases and J shed 0 bases, with 6 bases lying between them. The germline CDR1 and CDR2 sequences are SGDLS and YYNGEE. The CDR3 consists of 13 residues. The CDR3 sequence: CASSGQVNTEAFF. As DNA, the CDR3 is TGTGCCAGCAGCGGACAGGTGAACACTGAAGCTTTCTTT.

J is TRBJ2-1 and V is TRBV5-1; TRBD2 matches 9 bases. Germline CDR1 SGHRS, CDR2 YFSETQ. Losses at the gene ends were 4 bases for V and 8 bases for J; bases not matched to a gene: 13. The CDR3 loop spans 16 amino acids. This CDR3 is CASSVRAGGPFDEQFF. The CDR3 bases are TGCGCCAGCAGCGTACGGGCGGGAGGGCCTTTTGATGAGCAGTTCTTC.

This clone was seen a handful of times. The rearrangement joins TRBV21-1 to TRBJ2-5; TRBD2, the D gene given by the table, was not confirmed from the DNA. TRBV21-1 is designated a pseudogene. The CDR3 sequence is 17 residues long. CDR3 coding DNA: TGTGCCAGCAGCACAGAAGGGATCGGGAGGGCCCTGGAGACCCAGTACTTC. Translation: CASSTEGIGRALETQYF.

There are a few counts of this clone. The chain uses TRBV5-1 and TRBJ2-1; 7 bases match TRBD2. Germline-derived CDR1 and CDR2 are SGHRS and YFSETQ. The J segment lost 2 bases and the V segment lost 4 bases, leaving 3 bases of the junction unmatched. This CDR3 region has 14 residues. CDR3: CASSQTSPYNEQFF. The CDR3 DNA follows: TGCGCCAGCAGCCAGACTAGCCCCTACAATGAGCAGTTCTTC.

The chain uses TRBV20-1 and TRBJ2-7; unclear D gene. This CDR3 region has 11 residues. Germline CDR1 is DFQATT and CDR2 is SNEGSKA (reference sequence). With 6 bases removed from V and 4 bases from J, the gap between germline ends came to 10 bases. The CDR3, as DNA: TGCAGTGCCCTTTACGCGTACGAGCAGTACTTC. This encodes CSALYAYEQYF.

This sequence joins TRBV7-3 and TRBJ2-6, with TRBD1 matching over 7 bases. This CDR3 is 18 amino acids long. CDR1 is SGHTA and CDR2 is FQGTGA in the germline V gene. The junction had 7 bases not matched to a gene; V was cut back by 2 bases and J by 0 bases. The CDR3 spells CASSLGDRALSGANVLTF. The CDR3 DNA sequence: TGTGCCAGCAGCTTAGGGGACAGAGCCCTCTCTGGGGCCAACGTCCTGACTTTC.

This chain links TRBV30 with TRBJ2-1; 10 positions agree with TRBD2. The CDR3 extends over 19 amino acids. Losses at the gene ends were 0 bases for V and 0 bases for J; bases not matched to a gene: 11. Germline V gene lookup returns CDR1 GTSNPN and CDR2 SVGIG (reference sequence). The CDR3 protein is CAWSVLAGRNGPSYNEQFF. In DNA form, the CDR3 reads TGTGCCTGGAGTGTACTAGCGGGGCGTAACGGTCCCTCCTACAATGAGCAGTTCTTC.